This T cell receptor (beta chain) was identified during a study of cytomegalovirus exposure and HLA in healthy donors. Germline V gives CDR1 SGHVS, CDR2 FQNEAQ. V lost 5 bases, J lost 1 base, and 11 bases lay in between. This CDR3 comprises 15 residues. The PCR employed 60 Vbeta primers together with 13 Jbeta primers. Profiled with immunoSEQ multiplex PCR; TCRdb holds only in-frame clones, not every one. The table lists 140,000 or so clones, approximately 78% of them singletons. This rearrangement joins TRBV7-8 to TRBJ2-2, with TRBD2 as a possible D gene (7 bases). Sequencing used PBMCs. The sequence was collected from a woman under 30 in good health and CMV-seropositive. The CDR3 DNA reads TGTGCCAGCAGCCGCGGGGGCCAGAACACCGGGGAGCTGTTTTTT. It is translated as CASSRGGQNTGELFF.